This TCR beta chain was identified in a study of T cell responses to AZD1222 COVID-19 vaccine. Overall study findings and caveats: Spike-specific TCRs gained breadth and depth after people received two AZD1222 doses. Donors were largely white British and mainly female; clonal diversity was possibly underestimated.

Of note for this clone: Its matching antigen is unknown.

The protocol was immunoSEQ multiplex PCR, while the TCRdb copy is restricted to in-frame clones and leaves out a portion. The sample lists over 150,000 clones, around 93% occurring once. The sample here was peripheral blood, taken 28 days after the second dose of the MenACWY control vaccine. This clonotype was sampled from an adult who received the MenACWY meningococcal vaccine as a control.

As DNA, the CDR3 is TGCGCCAGCAGCTTCTCGGTCTCTGGAAACACCATATATTTT. It codes for CASSFSVSGNTIYF. This chain joins TRBV5-1 and TRBJ1-3; D unresolved. Trimming cost V 2 bases and J 0 bases, with 6 bases left between them. Germline-derived CDR1 and CDR2 are SGHRS and YFSETQ. The CDR3 sequence is 14 residues long.